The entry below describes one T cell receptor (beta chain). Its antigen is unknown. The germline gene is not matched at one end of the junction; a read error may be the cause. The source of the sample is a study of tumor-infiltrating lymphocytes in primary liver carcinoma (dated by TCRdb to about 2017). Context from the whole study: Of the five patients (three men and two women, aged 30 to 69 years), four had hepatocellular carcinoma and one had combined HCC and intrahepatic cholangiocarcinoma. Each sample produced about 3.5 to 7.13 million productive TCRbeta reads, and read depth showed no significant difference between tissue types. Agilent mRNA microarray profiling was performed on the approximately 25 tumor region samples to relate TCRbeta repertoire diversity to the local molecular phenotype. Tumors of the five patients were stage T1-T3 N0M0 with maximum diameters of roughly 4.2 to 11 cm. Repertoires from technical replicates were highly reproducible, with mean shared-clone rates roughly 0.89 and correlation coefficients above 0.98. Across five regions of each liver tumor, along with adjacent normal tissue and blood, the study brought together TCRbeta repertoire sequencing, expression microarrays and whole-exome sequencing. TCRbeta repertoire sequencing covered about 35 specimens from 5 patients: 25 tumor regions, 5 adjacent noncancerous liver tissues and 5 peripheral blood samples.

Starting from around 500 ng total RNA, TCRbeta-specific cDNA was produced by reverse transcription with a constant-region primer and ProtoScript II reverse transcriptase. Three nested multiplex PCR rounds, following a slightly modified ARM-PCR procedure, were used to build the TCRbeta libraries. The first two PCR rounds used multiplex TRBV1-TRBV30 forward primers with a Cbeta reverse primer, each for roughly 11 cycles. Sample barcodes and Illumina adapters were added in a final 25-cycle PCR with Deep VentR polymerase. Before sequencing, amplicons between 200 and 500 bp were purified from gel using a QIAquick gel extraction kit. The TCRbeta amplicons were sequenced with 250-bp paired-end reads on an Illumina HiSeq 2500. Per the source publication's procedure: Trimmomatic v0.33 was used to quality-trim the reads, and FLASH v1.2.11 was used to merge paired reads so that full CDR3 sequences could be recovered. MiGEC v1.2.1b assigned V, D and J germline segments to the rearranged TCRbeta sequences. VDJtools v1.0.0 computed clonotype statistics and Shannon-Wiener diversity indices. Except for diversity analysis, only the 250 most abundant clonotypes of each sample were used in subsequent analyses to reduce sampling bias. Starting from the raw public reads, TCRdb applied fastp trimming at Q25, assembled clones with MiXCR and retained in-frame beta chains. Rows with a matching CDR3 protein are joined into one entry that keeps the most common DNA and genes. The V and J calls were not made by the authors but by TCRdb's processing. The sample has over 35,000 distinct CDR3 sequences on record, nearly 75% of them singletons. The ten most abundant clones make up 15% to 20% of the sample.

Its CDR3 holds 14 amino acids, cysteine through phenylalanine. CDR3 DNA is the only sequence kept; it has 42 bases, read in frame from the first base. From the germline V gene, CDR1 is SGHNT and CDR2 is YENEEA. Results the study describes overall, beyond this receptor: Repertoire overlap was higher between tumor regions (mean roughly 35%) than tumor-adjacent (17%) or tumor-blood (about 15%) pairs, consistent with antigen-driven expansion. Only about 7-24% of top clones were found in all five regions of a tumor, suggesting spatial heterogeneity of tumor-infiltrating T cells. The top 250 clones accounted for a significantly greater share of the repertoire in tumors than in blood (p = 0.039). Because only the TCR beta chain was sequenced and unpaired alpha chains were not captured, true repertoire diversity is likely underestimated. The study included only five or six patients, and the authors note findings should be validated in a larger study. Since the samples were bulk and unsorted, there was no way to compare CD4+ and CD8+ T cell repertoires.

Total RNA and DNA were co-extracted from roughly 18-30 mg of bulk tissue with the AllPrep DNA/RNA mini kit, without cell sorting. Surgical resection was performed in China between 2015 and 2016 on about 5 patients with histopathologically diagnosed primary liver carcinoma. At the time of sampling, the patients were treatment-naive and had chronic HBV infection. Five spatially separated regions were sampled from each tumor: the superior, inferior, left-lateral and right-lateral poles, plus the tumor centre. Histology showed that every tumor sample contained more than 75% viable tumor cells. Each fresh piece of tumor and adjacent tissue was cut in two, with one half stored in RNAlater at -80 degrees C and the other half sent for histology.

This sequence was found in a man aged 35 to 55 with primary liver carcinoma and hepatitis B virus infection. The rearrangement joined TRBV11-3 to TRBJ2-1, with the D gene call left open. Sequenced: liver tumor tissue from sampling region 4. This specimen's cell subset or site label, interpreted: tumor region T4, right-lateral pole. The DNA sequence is TGTGCCTGCAGCTTAGGCGTCTCGAACAATGAACACTTCTTC. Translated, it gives CACSLGVSNNEHFF.